This is a list of T cell receptor beta chains from one sample in a study of T cell changes during pregnancy in multiple sclerosis. The repertoire was sequenced with immunoSEQ multiplex PCR; TCRdb's copy has only in-frame clones and lacks some. The table shows over 45,000 clones, with about 90% occurring only once. The sequencing here drew on peripheral blood, taken in the first trimester of pregnancy. These receptor sequences come from a female donor with multiple sclerosis, enrolled in a pregnancy study. Both conserved end residues are part of each CDR3. Fields, in order: D gene, V gene, clone size, J gene, CDR3 DNA, CDR3 protein. D genes are given only for firm matches. For some rows the clone size is stated as once, few or many, or as a class when expanded; others skip it.

D: NA; V: TRBV9; size: NA; J: TRBJ2-5; DNA: TGTGCCAGCAGCCTAGGTGTCAGTAGGGGAGAGACCCAGTACTTC; CDR3: CASSLGVSRGETQYF
D: NA; V: TRBV27; size: NA; J: TRBJ1-3; DNA: TGTGCCAGCAGTATGACAGATACTGGAAACACCATATATTTT; CDR3: CASSMTDTGNTIYF
D: NA; V: TRBV2; size: NA; J: TRBJ1-4; DNA: TGTGCCAGCAGTATAAACGGGGCAACTAATGAAAAACTGTTTTTT; CDR3: CASSINGATNEKLFF
D: TRBD1; V: TRBV4-3; size: NA; J: TRBJ1-4; DNA: TGCGCCAGCAGCCGCAGGGGGCTGGAAAAACTGTTTTTT; CDR3: CASSRRGLEKLFF
D: TRBD1; V: TRBV15; size: NA; J: TRBJ1-2; DNA: TGTGCCACCAGCAGAGGTGGGTTAGGGGGCGGCTATGGCTACACCTTC; CDR3: CATSRGGLGGGYGYTF
D: TRBD2; V: TRBV5-1; size: NA; J: TRBJ2-3; DNA: TGCGCCAGCAGCTTGGACGCTAGCGGGACCACAGATACGCAGTATTTT; CDR3: CASSLDASGTTDTQYF
D: NA; V: TRBV5-4; size: NA; J: TRBJ2-7; DNA: TGTGCCAGCAGCCCCGCAGCGGGCAGGTACTACGAGCAGTACTTC; CDR3: CASSPAAGRYYEQYF
D: NA; V: TRBV18; size: NA; J: TRBJ1-5; DNA: TGTGCCAGCTCACCACTGGGAGTCAATCAGCCCCAGCATTTT; CDR3: CASSPLGVNQPQHF
D: NA; V: TRBV30; size: NA; J: TRBJ1-6; DNA: TGTGCCTGGAGTTGGGGGCTGAATTCACCCCTCCACTTT; CDR3: CAWSWGLNSPLHF
D: NA; V: TRBV2; size: NA; J: TRBJ1-1; DNA: TGTGCCAGCAGCGTCGGGGGTTCCGGGGCTTTCTTT; CDR3: CASSVGGSGAFF
D: TRBD2; V: TRBV7-8; size: NA; J: TRBJ2-7; DNA: TGTGCCAGCAGCGCTCTAGCGGGGGGGCCTGGGGGCTACGAGCAGTACTTC; CDR3: CASSALAGGPGGYEQYF
D: TRBD2; V: TRBV5-1; size: once; J: TRBJ2-3; DNA: TGCGCCAGCAGCTTGGTACTAGCGGGGGACCTCACAGATACGCAGTATTTT; CDR3: CASSLVLAGDLTDTQYF
D: NA; V: TRBV7-9; size: NA; J: TRBJ2-1; DNA: TGTGCCACCCCCAAGACAGGAGCTTACAATGAGCAGTTCTTC; CDR3: CATPKTGAYNEQFF
D: NA; V: TRBV10-3; size: NA; J: TRBJ2-3; DNA: TGTGCCATCAGTGCAGGACAGTCCGTAACCTCCACAGATACGCAGTATTTT; CDR3: CAISAGQSVTSTDTQYF
D: NA; V: TRBV2; size: few; J: TRBJ2-7; DNA: TGTGCCAGCAGTGAATACTACGAGCAGTACTTC; CDR3: CASSEYYEQYF
D: TRBD1; V: TRBV6-5; size: NA; J: TRBJ1-5; DNA: TGTGCCAGCAGCCGAGACAGGGGGCCCTATCAGCCCCAGCATTTT; CDR3: CASSRDRGPYQPQHF
D: TRBD1; V: TRBV2; size: NA; J: TRBJ1-6; DNA: TGTGCCAGCAGTGCACCACAGGGGGCGGATAATTCACCCCTCCACTTT; CDR3: CASSAPQGADNSPLHF
D: NA; V: TRBV9; size: NA; J: TRBJ2-3; DNA: TGTGCCAGCAGCCAGAGGGGCACAGATACGCAGTATTTT; CDR3: CASSQRGTDTQYF